The 18 T cell receptor beta chains reported below all come from one sample, sequenced in a study of regulatory T cells in long-lasting Graves disease. Indicated time point: newly diagnosed GD, antithyroid drugs for less than 3 months. There was RNA extracted from PBMCs, and the TCR library was made from it. Building the TCR beta libraries relied on iRepertoire HTBI primers, and CDR3 regions underwent Arm-PCR. TCRdb recomputed calls from the multiplex PCR reads with MiXCR, one row per CDR3 protein. The table lists about 540,000 distinct CDR3 sequences, roughly 14% of them singletons. This sample was shared with a second study, whose subject was T cells in Graves' hyperthyroidism and ophthalmopathy.

Sequenced here: peripheral blood mononuclear cells (PBMCs), sampled at new diagnosis, from a patient treated with antithyroid drugs. These receptors came from a man aged 25-45 years with Graves disease.

This clonotype occurred many times. The chain employs TRBV12-5 and TRBJ1-1; D uncertain. The CDR3 loop spans 11 amino acids. Per germline, CDR1 LGHNT and CDR2 FRNRAP. V lost 1 base, J lost 10 bases, and 7 bases lay in between. CDR3 sequence: CASGLEGRAFF. In nucleotides, the CDR3 is TGTGCTAGTGGTTTGGAAGGGCGAGCTTTCTTT. Drawing the rest from reference TRBV12-5 and TRBJ1-1, the complete variable domain is DARVTQTPRHKVTEMGQEVTMRCQPILGHNTVFWYRQTMMQGLELLAYFRNRAPLDDSGMPKDRFSAEMPDATLATLKIQPSEPRDSAVYFCASGLEGRAFFGQGTRLTVV.

This clonotype has ten or more counts. J is TRBJ1-1 and V is TRBV12-3 or TRBV12-4; D uncertain. V was cut by 6 bases and J by 1 base, with 9 bases left in between. The CDR3 has 13 residues. Written as DNA, the CDR3 is TGTGCCAGCAGCCCTTCGTGGAACACTGAAGCTTTCTTT. Encoded protein: CASSPSWNTEAFF.

The chain has TRBV20-1 and TRBJ1-2; unclear D gene. This CDR3 spans 10 amino acids. Trimming took 6 bases from V and 4 from J, leaving 6 bases between them. CDR1 and CDR2 (germline): DFQATT, SNEGSKA (reference sequence). CDR3 residues: CSAGPYGYTF. CDR3 nucleotide sequence: TGCAGTGCCGGCCCCTATGGCTACACCTTC.

Many counts were recorded for this clonotype. The V gene is TRBV7-8, the J gene TRBJ2-7; possibly TRBD1 or TRBD2 for D (5 bases each). Germline CDR1 reads SGHVS; CDR2 reads FQNEAQ. Trimming took off 1 base at V and 8 bases at J, with 21 bases between the two ends. The CDR3 spans 16 residues. The CDR3 region has the DNA TGTGCCAGCAGCTTAGTCCCCGGGACGGCTTACGTGAAGCAGTACTTC. It encodes CASSLVPGTAYVKQYF. Full variable domain (outside the CDR3, taken from reference TRBV7-8 and TRBJ2-7): GAGVSQSPRYKVAKRGQDVALRCDPISGHVSLFWYQQALGQGPEFLTYFQNEAQLDKSGLPSDRFFAERPEGSVSTLKIQRTQQEDSAVYLCASSLVPGTAYVKQYFGPGTRLTVT.

This clonotype has ten or more counts. The chain combines TRBV5-1 with TRBJ2-7; D is perhaps TRBD1 (5 bases). The CDR3 extends over 12 amino acids. CDR1 and CDR2 from the germline V gene are SGHRS and YFSETQ. V dropped 0 bases and J dropped 5 bases, with 6 bases sitting between them. The CDR3, as DNA: TGCGCCAGCAGCTTGGAGGGGAACGAGCAGTACTTC. Translated, it gives CASSLEGNEQYF.

This clonotype was counted at least ten times. The rearrangement uses TRBV6-7 and TRBJ1-5; D is perhaps TRBD1 (6 bases). TRBV6-7 is annotated as an ORF whose role is uncertain. The CDR3 covers 16 residues. The V end was cut by 7 bases, the J end by 1 base, with 17 bases between. The CDR3 bases are TGTGCCAGCACTTGGACAGAAGGTTTAAGCAATCAGCCCCAGCATTTT. Translation: CASTWTEGLSNQPQHF.

This clonotype was seen at least ten times. V is TRBV15 and J is TRBJ2-7; TRBD1 agrees at 9 bases. V shed 3 bases, J shed 1 base, and the junction held 1 base outside the gene matches. Germline CDR1 is LNHNV and CDR2 is YYDKDF (reference sequence). This CDR3 spans 14 amino acids. CDR3 amino acids: CATSRGTGSYEQYF. The CDR3 bases are TGTGCCACCAGCAGGGGGACAGGGTCCTACGAGCAGTACTTC.

This clonotype has ten or more counts. The V gene is TRBV30, the J gene TRBJ1-1; the D gene is possibly TRBD1 (6 bases). V lost 2 bases to trimming and J lost 7 bases, with 11 bases between them. Germline CDR1 and CDR2: GTSNPN and SVGIG (reference sequence). This CDR3 has 12 residues. The CDR3 bases are TGTGCCTGGAGTCGAGGGGGGAATGAAGCTTTCTTT. This translates into CAWSRGGNEAFF.

This clonotype was detected only a few times. The chain recombines TRBV7-2 with TRBJ1-1, with D unclear. V dropped 5 bases and J dropped 4 bases, with 14 bases sitting between them. There are 14 residues in the CDR3. Germline V gene lookup returns CDR1 SGHTA and CDR2 FQGNSA. CDR3 region: CASSPPPGFTEAFF. The CDR3 nucleotides are TGTGCCAGCAGCCCACCCCCCGGGTTCACTGAAGCTTTCTTT.

This clonotype appeared many times. This chain connects TRBV11-2 to TRBJ1-2; no firm D call. This CDR3 region has 15 residues. The germline gives CDR1 SGHAT, CDR2 FQNNGV. V was shortened by 0 bases and J by 3 bases, with 11 bases between the two germline ends. In nucleotides, the CDR3 is TGTGCCAGCAGCTTAGACCGAGGTTCCTACTATGGCTACACCTTC. It translates to CASSLDRGSYYGYTF.

The table lists this clonotype with many counts. V is TRBV20-1 and J is TRBJ2-3; 9 positions match TRBD2. The J segment lost 3 bases and the V segment lost 5 bases, leaving 0 bases of the junction unmatched. There are 12 residues in the CDR3. Germline CDR1 and CDR2: DFQATT and SNEGSKA (reference sequence). CDR3 in DNA: TGCAGTGCTGGACTAGCGACAGATACGCAGTATTTT. Protein product: CSAGLATDTQYF.

Ten or more counts support this clonotype. The genes are TRBV5-6 and TRBJ2-1; a weak D match, TRBD2 (6 bases). The V end lost 0 bases, the J end lost 1 base, and 14 bases lay between the germline ends. CDR3 length equals 17 residues. Germline V gives CDR1 SGHDT, CDR2 YYEEEE. The CDR3 nucleotides read TGTGCCAGCAGCTTGGCAGGAGGGCCTATATCCTACAATGAGCAGTTCTTC. The encoded protein is CASSLAGGPISYNEQFF.

The chain carries TRBV12-3 or TRBV12-4 and TRBJ2-1; D gene uncertain. The CDR3 spans 13 residues. The V end was cut by 3 bases, the J end by 8 bases, with 11 bases between. The CDR3: CASSLRRFYEQFF. The CDR3 DNA reads as TGTGCCAGCAGTTTGCGTAGATTTTATGAGCAGTTCTTC.

The chain joins TRBV5-1 to TRBJ2-1; perhaps TRBD1 as D (5 bases). The CDR3 totals 15 residues. Germline values: CDR1 SGHRS, CDR2 YFSETQ. Trimming cost V 0 bases and J 6 bases, with 13 bases left between them. The CDR3 nucleotides read TGCGCCAGCAGCTTGGGCCCGGACACCACCAATGAGCAGTTCTTC. Protein sequence: CASSLGPDTTNEQFF.

This clonotype was picked up many times. The genes are TRBV2 and TRBJ1-2, with D possibly matching TRBD1 (6 bases). Germline-derived CDR1 and CDR2 are SNHLY and FYNNEI. V was trimmed by 5 bases and J by 4 bases, leaving 11 bases between them. This CDR3 contains 13 residues. CDR3 in DNA: TGTGCCAGCAGTCCAGGGGAAGGCTATGGCTACACCTTC. Protein sequence: CASSPGEGYGYTF.

A word on this clonotype: Since a much larger clone is just one base distant, this may be a read error. The gene calls are TRBV10-3 and TRBJ2-5; TRBD1 agrees at 7 bases. The CDR3 covers 14 residues. The germline CDR1 and CDR2 sequences are ENHRY and SYGVKD. Losses at the gene ends were 11 bases for V and 2 bases for J; bases not matched to a gene: 11. Here the CDR3 reads CAPRQGSSQETQYF. In DNA form, the CDR3 reads TGTGCCCCAAGACAGGGTAGTTCTCAAGAGACCCAGTACTTC.

This clonotype has a count of ten or more. The V gene is TRBV29-1, the J gene TRBJ2-7, with 9 bases aligning to TRBD1. Germline V gene sequence: CDR1 SQVTM, CDR2 ANQGSEA. The CDR3 is made up of 11 amino acids. The trim removed 6 bases at V and 7 bases at J, leaving 4 bases unmatched. The DNA for the CDR3 is TGCAGCGTGGGGACAGGGTGGGAGCAGTACTTC. Encoded protein: CSVGTGWEQYF.

This clonotype was observed many times. The rearrangement links TRBV3-1 to TRBJ1-6; 10 nucleotides match TRBD1. Trimming cost V 0 bases and J 10 bases; bases outside gene matches: 6. Germline V gene sequence: CDR1 LGHDT, CDR2 YNNKEL (reference sequence). The CDR3 covers 16 residues. The CDR3 sequence is CASSQDRRTGGSPLHF. The CDR3, as DNA: TGTGCCAGCAGCCAAGACAGGAGGACAGGGGGATCACCCCTCCACTTT.